Listed here are 32 T cell receptor beta chains from one sample, sequenced in a study of T cell responses to AZD1222 COVID-19 vaccine. Produced via immunoSEQ multiplex PCR; TCRdb's table is partial and in-frame only. The repertoire includes 90,000 to 120,000 clones, about 87% of them detected once, and over 7.5% sits in the top ten. Sample: peripheral blood, taken on day 0 of AZD1222 vaccination. The receptors were gathered from an adult in good health.

V is TRBV14 and J is TRBJ2-5; D is perhaps TRBD1 (6 bases). The CDR3 is made up of 16 amino acids. CDR1 and CDR2 from the germline V gene are SGHDN and FVKESK. The V gene lost 2 bases and the J gene lost 2 bases, with 15 bases spanning the gap. The DNA for the CDR3 is TGTGCCAGCAGCCAACTCCCAACAGGGAGTCAAGAGACCCAGTACTTC. Protein: CASSQLPTGSQETQYF.

A word on this clone: Germline is not matched at one junction end, which may reflect a read error. The chain has TRBV28 and TRBJ1-5; 7 positions agree with TRBD1. Germline assignment: CDR1 MDHEN and CDR2 SYDVKM. The CDR3 is 17 residues long. The CDR3 DNA sequence: TGTGTCAGCAGTTTAAGCGACAGGGCAGGCTCTCGGCAGCCCCAGCATTTT. It yields the protein CVSSLSDRAGSRQPQHF.

The chain is built from TRBV6-4 and TRBJ1-2, with 7 bases lining up with TRBD1. The CDR3 consists of 16 residues. Trimming at V came to 3 bases and at J to 4 bases, leaving 11 bases not matched to a gene. From germline, CDR1 is MRHNA and CDR2 SNTAGT. CDR3 loop: CASSEVAGGNVYGYTF. As DNA, the CDR3 is TGTGCCAGCAGTGAAGTGGCAGGGGGGAATGTCTATGGCTACACCTTC.

The chain is built from TRBV7-2 and TRBJ2-3; D is unclear. The CDR3 is 14 residues long. Germline V lookup: CDR1 SGHTA, CDR2 FQGNSA. The V and J ends lost 3 bases and 1 base respectively, with 8 bases between them. In nucleotides, the CDR3 is TGTGCCAGCAGCTTGACGGCTGGCACAGATACGCAGTATTTT. It translates to CASSLTAGTDTQYF.

This chain links TRBV5-1 with TRBJ1-1; 8 nucleotides line up with TRBD1. V lost 4 bases to trimming and J lost 10 bases; unmatched junction nucleotides: 15. The CDR3 has 15 amino acids. Per the germline V gene, CDR1 is SGHRS and CDR2 is YFSETQ. The CDR3 protein is CASSQTGQGTEGAFF. The CDR3 DNA reads TGCGCCAGCAGCCAGACTGGACAGGGAACAGAAGGAGCTTTCTTT.

DNA for the CDR3: TGCAGCGTACCGGGAGGGACAGGGAGTGAAGCTTTCTTT. It encodes CSVPGGTGSEAFF. The chain is built from TRBV29-1 and TRBJ1-1; 9 bases match TRBD1. Germline values: CDR1 SQVTM, CDR2 ANQGSEA. CDR3 length equals 13 residues. J gave up 7 bases and V 6 bases, and 9 bases lay outside the gene matches. The full variable domain, with the rest looked up from reference TRBV29-1 and TRBJ1-1, is SAVISQKPSRDICQRGTSLTIQCQVDSQVTMMFWYRQQPGQSLTLIATANQGSEATYESGFVIDKFPISRPNLTFSTLTVSNMSPEDSSIYLCSVPGGTGSEAFFGQGTRLTVV.

This rearrangement joins TRBV21-1 to TRBJ1-4. TRBV21-1 is labeled a pseudogene. This CDR3 has 15 amino acids. CDR3 in amino acids: CASSKEVSLTEKLFF. In DNA form, the CDR3 reads TGTGCCAGCAGCAAAGAAGTCAGCCTAACTGAAAAACTGTTTTTT.

The rearrangement joins TRBV28 to TRBJ1-1, with TRBD1 as a possible D gene (5 bases). Germline CDR1 and CDR2: MDHEN and SYDVKM. CDR3 length: 11 residues. The V and J ends lost 6 bases and 4 bases respectively, with 6 bases between them. CDR3 DNA: TGTGCCAGCAGGGACACCACTGAAGCTTTCTTT. This gives the protein CASRDTTEAFF. The full variable domain, rest sourced from reference TRBV28 and TRBJ1-1, is DVKVTQSSRYLVKRTGEKVFLECVQDMDHENMFWYRQDPGLGLRLIYFSYDVKMKEKGDIPEGYSVSREKKERFSLILESASTNQTSMYLCASRDTTEAFFGQGTRLTVV.

V and J are TRBV7-6 and TRBJ1-5; no clear D gene. Germline CDR1 SGHVS, CDR2 FNYEAQ. The CDR3 contains 14 residues. With 3 bases removed from V and 3 bases from J, the gap between germline ends came to 9 bases. The DNA of the CDR3 is TGTGCCAGCAGCTTTAAGGGCCTCAATCAGCCCCAGCATTTT. It encodes CASSFKGLNQPQHF.

This clone appeared a single time. This chain connects TRBV18 to TRBJ2-1; D is possibly TRBD2 (6 bases). CDR1 KGHSH and CDR2 LQKENI come from the germline V gene. The length of the CDR3 is 14 residues. The V and J ends lost 4 bases and 4 bases respectively, with 11 bases between them. CDR3 amino acids: CASSLAALYNEQFF. CDR3 in DNA: TGTGCCAGCTCACTAGCGGCGCTTTACAATGAGCAGTTCTTC.

The V and J genes are TRBV21-1 and TRBJ2-6; TRBD1, as called in the table, went unchecked against the DNA. TRBV21-1 is deemed a pseudogene. CDR3 length: 18 residues. The CDR3 nucleotides read TGTGCCAGCAGCACCCGGGACAGTGCTCACTCTGGGGCCAACGTCCTGACTTTC. Translation: CASSTRDSAHSGANVLTF.

The chain has TRBV12-3 or TRBV12-4 and TRBJ1-2; tentatively, D is TRBD1 (5 bases). The CDR3 covers 12 residues. Trimming cost V 5 bases and J 7 bases, with 11 bases left between them. Here the CDR3 reads CASSPRGVGYTF. The CDR3 DNA is TGTGCCAGCAGTCCGAGAGGGGTTGGCTACACCTTC.

The chain joins TRBV6-2 or TRBV6-3 to TRBJ2-2; 7 bases fit TRBD1. The J segment lost 1 base and the V segment lost 5 bases, leaving 4 bases of the junction unmatched. The germline V gene has CDR1 MNHEY and CDR2 SVGEGT. CDR3 length: 15 amino acids. The DNA of the CDR3 is TGTGCCAGCAGTGGGGACAGATGGAACACCGGGGAGCTGTTTTTT. It yields the protein CASSGDRWNTGELFF.

The chain joins TRBV5-1 to TRBJ1-5; the D is unclear. The ends were cut back, 0 bases at V and 2 bases at J, with 9 bases in the middle. CDR1 and CDR2 (germline): SGHRS, YFSETQ. The CDR3 loop spans 15 amino acids. Written as DNA, the CDR3 is TGCGCCAGCAGCTTGGAAGGCGAGGGCAATCAGCCCCAGCATTTT. This gives the protein CASSLEGEGNQPQHF.

The chain couples TRBV9 to TRBJ2-2, with 10 bases fitting TRBD2. Germline lookup yields CDR1 SGDLS and CDR2 YYNGEE. V shed 2 bases and J 7 bases; nucleotides not matched to a gene: 5. This CDR3 region has 15 residues. This chain's CDR3 is CASSVQRGGIGELFF. The CDR3 nucleotides are TGTGCCAGCAGCGTCCAGCGGGGGGGCATCGGGGAGCTGTTTTTT.

The J gene is TRBJ1-5, the V gene TRBV19; D gene ambiguous. CDR1 LNHDA and CDR2 SQIVND come from the germline V gene (reference sequence). CDR3 length: 13 residues. V was trimmed by 4 bases and J by 2 bases, leaving 6 bases between them. CDR3 DNA: TGTGCCAGTAGTACCTCCGGCAATCAGCCCCAGCATTTT. This encodes CASSTSGNQPQHF.

The J gene is TRBJ1-1, the V gene TRBV2; D unresolved. The germline V gene has CDR1 SNHLY and CDR2 FYNNEI. V was cut by 4 bases and J by 1 base, with 10 bases left in between. CDR3 length equals 14 residues. CDR3 amino acids: CASSVEGQNTEAFF. The CDR3 nucleotides read TGTGCCAGCAGTGTGGAAGGGCAGAACACTGAAGCTTTCTTT.

The J gene is TRBJ1-1, the V gene TRBV4-1; D ambiguous. The CDR3 has 17 amino acids. V was shortened by 3 bases and J by 1 base, with 18 bases between the two germline ends. CDR1 is MGHRA and CDR2 is YSYEKL in the germline V gene. The DNA of the CDR3 is TGCGCCAGCAGCCAGATTCCCCTAAGGAGAAGGAACACTGAAGCTTTCTTT. This codes for CASSQIPLRRRNTEAFF.

The rearrangement joins TRBV6-1 to TRBJ1-3, with D possibly being TRBD1 (6 bases). From germline, CDR1 is MNHNS and CDR2 SASEGT. V was cut by 4 bases and J by 2 bases, with 15 bases left in between. This CDR3 is 16 amino acids long. DNA of the CDR3: TGTGCCAGCAGTGTCCCAGGGGTTTTTACTGGAAACACCATATATTTT. The encoded protein is CASSVPGVFTGNTIYF.

V is TRBV29-1 and J is TRBJ2-5, with D possibly TRBD1 on 5 matching bases. This CDR3 contains 12 residues. Trimming took off 2 bases at V and 3 bases at J, with 7 bases between the two ends. Germline V gene sequence: CDR1 SQVTM, CDR2 ANQGSEA. CDR3 sequence reads: CSVESREETQYF. CDR3 nucleotide sequence: TGCAGCGTTGAAAGCAGGGAAGAGACCCAGTACTTC.

The chain employs TRBV19 and TRBJ1-5; D is possibly TRBD1 (6 bases). This CDR3 has 15 amino acids. V gave up 2 bases and J gave up 6 bases, with 14 bases separating them. Germline-derived CDR1 and CDR2 are LNHDA and SQIVND (reference sequence). Here the CDR3 reads CASSIRQASGQPQHF. The CDR3 region has the DNA TGTGCCAGTAGTATACGACAGGCCTCGGGTCAGCCCCAGCATTTT.

V gene TRBV6-5 combines with J gene TRBJ1-1, with TRBD1 as a possible D gene (6 bases). CDR3 size: 13 residues. V was trimmed by 7 bases and J by 4 bases, leaving 13 bases between them. CDR1 is MNHEY and CDR2 is SVGAGI in the germline V gene. In nucleotides, the CDR3 is TGTGCCAGCAAACCGACAGGACGCACTGAAGCTTTCTTT. Translation gives CASKPTGRTEAFF.

In its sample, this clone was seen once. This chain joins TRBV24-1 and TRBJ1-4, with D maybe TRBD1 (5 bases). The CDR3 runs 16 residues. Trimming left V 4 bases short and J 4 bases short, with 15 bases between. Looked up from germline, CDR1 is KGHDR and CDR2 is SFDVKD. The CDR3 DNA reads as TGTGCCACCAGTGACCCAGGGCAGGGACTTAATGAAAAACTGTTTTTT. This encodes CATSDPGQGLNEKLFF.

The sample holds one count of this clone. In DNA form, the CDR3 reads TGTGCCAGCAGCTTGGAGAGGGATGGGCAGCCCCAGCATTTT. Translated: CASSLERDGQPQHF. V usage is TRBV5-6 and J usage is TRBJ1-5; unclear D gene. Trimming took 0 bases from V and 7 from J, leaving 11 bases between them. The CDR3 totals 14 residues. Germline CDR1 is SGHDT and CDR2 is YYEEEE.

This sequence joins TRBV5-4 and TRBJ1-1; D is ambiguous. Trimming shortened V by 4 bases and J by 0 bases, and 13 bases separated the two germline ends. The CDR3 is 15 residues long. Per germline, CDR1 SGHNT and CDR2 YYREEE (reference sequence). The CDR3 coding sequence is TGTGCCAGCAGCGCCAATGGGATCATGAACACTGAAGCTTTCTTT. Its protein is CASSANGIMNTEAFF.

DNA of the CDR3: TGTGCCAGCAGGTTCTTAGCGGGTACCACAGATACGCAGTATTTT. This sequence encodes CASRFLAGTTDTQYF. The V and J genes are TRBV6-5 and TRBJ2-3, with 7 bases that match TRBD2. CDR1 and CDR2 (germline): MNHEY, SVGAGI. This CDR3 region has 15 residues. Trimming at V came to 6 bases and at J to 2 bases, leaving 8 bases not matched to a gene.

The chain couples TRBV27 to TRBJ2-1, with 8 bases that match TRBD2. The germline V gene encodes CDR1 MNHEY and CDR2 SMNVEV (reference sequence). The V and J ends lost 4 bases and 6 bases, in that order; junction bases with no gene match: 5. The CDR3 spans 14 residues. Here the CDR3 reads CASSYGRASNEQFF. The CDR3 bases are TGTGCCAGCAGTTACGGGAGGGCCTCCAATGAGCAGTTCTTC.

This chain uses TRBV9 with TRBJ2-7; 9 nucleotides agree with TRBD2. V was clipped by 4 bases and J by 4 bases; unmatched bases: 9. Germline assignment: CDR1 SGDLS and CDR2 YYNGEE. The CDR3 covers 15 residues. The DNA for the CDR3 is TGTGCCAGCAGCCCCCAGTCCGCGGGGGGGTACGAGCAGTACTTC. Translating it yields CASSPQSAGGYEQYF.

The chain links TRBV7-9 to TRBJ1-6; D gene uncertain. CDR1 and CDR2 (germline): SEHNR, FQNEAQ (reference sequence). With 5 bases removed from V and 14 bases from J, the gap between germline ends came to 22 bases. CDR3 length: 15 amino acids. The CDR3 here is CASSALGRDVLSLHF. The CDR3 DNA is TGTGCCAGCAGCGCCCTCGGACGGGATGTTTTGTCCCTCCACTTT.

This clone was found a few times. The chain uses TRBV5-4 and TRBJ1-5; D uncertain. V was clipped by 0 bases and J by 7 bases, with 8 bases between them. This CDR3 region has 13 residues. CDR1 and CDR2 (germline): SGHNT, YYREEE (reference sequence). The CDR3 sequence is CASSLGENQPQHF. CDR3 coding DNA: TGTGCCAGCAGCTTGGGGGAAAACCAGCCCCAGCATTTT. The full variable domain, in which reference TRBV5-4 and TRBJ1-5 provide the parts outside the CDR3, is ETGVTQSPTHLIKTRGQQVTLRCSSQSGHNTVSWYQQALGQGPQFIFQYYREEENGRGNFPPRFSGLQFPNYSSELNVNALELDDSALYLCASSLGENQPQHFGDGTRLSIL.

CDR3 sequence (DNA): TGTGCCAGCAGCCAAGGACCCTACGAGCAGTACTTC. Translated, it gives CASSQGPYEQYF. The chain uses TRBV14 and TRBJ2-7, with no clear D. V shed 1 base and J shed 2 bases, with 3 bases lying between them. The CDR3 runs to 12 residues. The germline V gene has CDR1 SGHDN and CDR2 FVKESK.

The chain uses TRBV29-1 and TRBJ2-7, with D possibly matching TRBD1 (5 bases). V dropped 1 base and J dropped 0 bases, with 10 bases sitting between them. CDR3 length equals 14 residues. CDR1 is SQVTM, CDR2 ANQGSEA, per germline. CDR3 in DNA: TGCAGCGTTGAAGTACAGGAGAGCTCCTACGAGCAGTACTTC. It specifies CSVEVQESSYEQYF.